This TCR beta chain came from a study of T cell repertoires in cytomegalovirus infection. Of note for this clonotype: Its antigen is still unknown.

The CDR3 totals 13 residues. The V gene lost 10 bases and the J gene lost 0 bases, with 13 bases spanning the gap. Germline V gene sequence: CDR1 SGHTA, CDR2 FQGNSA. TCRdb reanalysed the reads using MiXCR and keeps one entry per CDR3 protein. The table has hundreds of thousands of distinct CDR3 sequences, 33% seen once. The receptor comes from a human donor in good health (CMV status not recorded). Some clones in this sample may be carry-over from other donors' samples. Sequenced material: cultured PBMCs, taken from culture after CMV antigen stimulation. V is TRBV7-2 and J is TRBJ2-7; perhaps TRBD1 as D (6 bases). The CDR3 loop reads CANTGTHSYEQYF. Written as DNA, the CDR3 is TGTGCCAATACCGGGACACACTCCTACGAGCAGTACTTC.